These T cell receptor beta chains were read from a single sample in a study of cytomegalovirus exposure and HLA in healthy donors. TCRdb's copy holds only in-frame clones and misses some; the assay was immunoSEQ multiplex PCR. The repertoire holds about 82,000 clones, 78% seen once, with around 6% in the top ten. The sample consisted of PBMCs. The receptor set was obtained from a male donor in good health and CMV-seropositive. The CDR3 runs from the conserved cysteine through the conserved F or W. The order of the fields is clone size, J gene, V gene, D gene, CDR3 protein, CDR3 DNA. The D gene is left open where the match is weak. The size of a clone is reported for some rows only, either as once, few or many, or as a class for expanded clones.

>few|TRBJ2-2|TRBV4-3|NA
CASSLVERQTGELFF
TGCGCCAGCAGCCTGGTAGAGCGTCAGACCGGGGAGCTGTTTTTT
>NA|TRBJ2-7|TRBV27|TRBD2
CASSLGGGEQYF
TGTGCCAGCAGTTTAGGCGGGGGTGAGCAGTACTTC
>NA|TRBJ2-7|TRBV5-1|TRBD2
CASSEGLAHEQYF
TGCGCCAGCAGCGAGGGACTAGCTCACGAGCAGTACTTC
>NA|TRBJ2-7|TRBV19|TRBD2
CASSTGLAGMYEQYF
TGTGCCAGTAGTACAGGACTAGCGGGAATGTACGAGCAGTACTTC
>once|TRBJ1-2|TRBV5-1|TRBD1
CASSSDPGQGSGGYTF
TGCGCCAGCAGCTCGGATCCGGGACAGGGTTCGGGAGGCTACACCTTC
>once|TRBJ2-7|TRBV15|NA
CATSRVIAEGTEQYF
TGTGCCACCAGCAGAGTAATAGCGGAGGGGACGGAGCAGTACTTC
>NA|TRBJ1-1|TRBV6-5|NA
CASSLDRGGLAEAFF
TGTGCCAGCAGCCTAGATAGGGGGGGGCTAGCTGAAGCTTTCTTT
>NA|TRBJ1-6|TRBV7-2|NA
CASSFGSNNSPLHF
TGTGCCAGCAGCTTCGGGAGCAATAATTCACCCCTCCACTTT
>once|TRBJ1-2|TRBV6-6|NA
CASSSPSEGDYGYTF
TGTGCCAGCAGCTCCCCATCCGAGGGAGACTATGGCTACACCTTC
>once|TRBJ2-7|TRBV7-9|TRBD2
CASSLGTSGGISYEQYF
TGTGCCAGCAGCTTAGGGACTAGCGGGGGTATTTCCTACGAGCAGTACTTC
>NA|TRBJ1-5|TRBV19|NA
CASTLGGMRGAWRAQHF
TGTGCCAGTACCCTCGGGGGTATGAGGGGCGCGTGGCGGGCCCAGCATTTT
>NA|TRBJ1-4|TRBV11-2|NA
CASSLGGRGNRPQEKLFF
TGTGCCAGCAGCTTAGGGGGTCGGGGGAATCGGCCTCAGGAAAAACTGTTTTTT
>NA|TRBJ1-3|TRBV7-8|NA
CASSQNRGNTIYF
TGTGCCAGCAGCCAAAACAGGGGAAACACCATATATTTT
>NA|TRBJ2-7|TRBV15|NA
CATSRDGQTTSYEQYF
TGTGCCACCAGCAGAGATGGGCAGACTACCTCGTACGAGCAGTACTTC
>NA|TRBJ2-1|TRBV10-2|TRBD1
CASSLDRGRYNEQFF
TGCGCCAGCAGTTTAGACAGGGGGAGATACAATGAGCAGTTCTTC
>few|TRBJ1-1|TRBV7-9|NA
CASSREYTEAFF
TGTGCCAGCAGCCGGGAGTACACTGAAGCTTTCTTT
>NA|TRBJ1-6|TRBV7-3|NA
CASSLNQNSPLHF
TGTGCCAGCAGCTTAAATCAAAATTCACCCCTCCACTTT
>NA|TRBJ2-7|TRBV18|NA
CASSPPGRDYEQYF
TGTGCCAGCTCACCGCCCGGACGGGACTACGAGCAGTACTTC
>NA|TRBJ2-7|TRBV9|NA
CASSVEGALTYEQYF
TGTGCCAGCAGCGTAGAGGGAGCATTAACCTACGAGCAGTACTTC
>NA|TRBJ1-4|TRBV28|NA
CASSLSVHKDEKLFF
TGTGCCAGCAGTTTAAGCGTCCATAAGGATGAAAAACTGTTTTTT
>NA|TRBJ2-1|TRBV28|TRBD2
CASSTTSGSSYNEQFF
TGTGCCAGCAGTACCACTAGCGGGAGTTCCTACAATGAGCAGTTCTTC
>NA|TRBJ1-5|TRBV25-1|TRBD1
CASRNTSQGVGRQPQHF
TGTGCCAGCAGGAATACCTCGCAGGGGGTAGGCAGACAGCCCCAGCATTTT
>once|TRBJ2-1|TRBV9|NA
CASSVVGDKLSYNEQFF
TGTGCCAGCAGCGTAGTTGGTGACAAACTCTCCTACAATGAGCAGTTCTTC
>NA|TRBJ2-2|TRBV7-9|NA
CATNRENLNTGELFF
TGTGCCACCAATAGAGAGAACTTGAACACCGGGGAGCTGTTTTTT
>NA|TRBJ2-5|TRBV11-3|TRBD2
CASSLVGASGQETQYF
TGTGCCAGCAGCTTAGTCGGTGCTAGCGGTCAAGAGACCCAGTACTTC
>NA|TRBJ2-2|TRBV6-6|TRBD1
CASGPDRGVAGELFF
TGTGCCAGCGGTCCGGACAGGGGAGTCGCCGGGGAGCTGTTTTTT
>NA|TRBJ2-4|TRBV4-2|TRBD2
CASSDAGVDKNIQYF
TGTGCCAGCAGCGACGCGGGGGTTGACAAAAACATTCAGTACTTC
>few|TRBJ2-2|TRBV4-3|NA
CASSQGVRVGRGGELFF
TGCGCCAGCAGCCAAGGGGTCAGGGTGGGTCGCGGCGGGGAGCTGTTTTTT
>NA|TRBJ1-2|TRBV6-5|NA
CASSYSTGGGYTF
TGTGCCAGCAGTTACTCAACGGGGGGAGGCTACACCTTC
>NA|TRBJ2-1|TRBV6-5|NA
CASSRGTGYNEQFF
TGTGCCAGCAGTCGGGGGACTGGCTACAATGAGCAGTTCTTC
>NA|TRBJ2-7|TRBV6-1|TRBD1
CASKFLDRDAYEQYF
TGTGCCAGCAAGTTTCTGGACAGGGATGCCTACGAGCAGTACTTC
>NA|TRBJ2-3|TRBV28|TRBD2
CAGAPGGASTDTQYF
TGTGCCGGAGCCCCGGGAGGTGCAAGCACAGATACGCAGTATTTT
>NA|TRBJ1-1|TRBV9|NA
CASTKNTEAFF
TGTGCCAGCACCAAGAACACTGAAGCTTTCTTT
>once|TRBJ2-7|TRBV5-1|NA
CASSIGDFYEQYF
TGCGCCAGCAGCATCGGGGACTTCTACGAGCAGTACTTC
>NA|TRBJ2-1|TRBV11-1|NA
CASSLVGGPKYNEQFF
TGTGCCAGCAGCTTAGTCGGGGGGCCCAAGTACAATGAGCAGTTCTTC
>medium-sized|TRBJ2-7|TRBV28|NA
CASSSADRYPRYEQYF
TGTGCCAGCAGTTCCGCTGACAGATATCCTCGATACGAGCAGTACTTC
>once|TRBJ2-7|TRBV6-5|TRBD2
CASSGGTSGSYEQYF
TGTGCCAGCAGTGGCGGGACTAGCGGCTCCTACGAGCAGTACTTC
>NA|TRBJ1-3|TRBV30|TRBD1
CAWSQTGVPGNTIYF
TGTGCCTGGAGCCAGACAGGGGTGCCTGGAAACACCATATATTTT
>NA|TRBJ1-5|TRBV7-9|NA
CASSLDPGQPQHF
TGTGCCAGCAGCTTAGATCCAGGGCAGCCCCAGCATTTT
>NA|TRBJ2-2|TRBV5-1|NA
CASSLGQATGELFF
TGCGCCAGCAGCTTGGGCCAGGCCACCGGGGAGCTGTTTTTT
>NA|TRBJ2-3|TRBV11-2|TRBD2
CASSASGSTDTQYF
TGTGCCAGCAGCGCTAGCGGGAGTACAGATACGCAGTATTTT
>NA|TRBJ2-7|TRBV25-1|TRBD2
CASSECQAGGIFYEQYF
TGTGCCAGCAGTGAATGCCAAGCGGGAGGGATTTTTTACGAGCAGTACTTC
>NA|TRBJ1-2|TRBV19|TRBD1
CASSEQGAYHYGYTF
TGTGCCAGTAGTGAACAGGGGGCATACCACTATGGCTATACCTTC
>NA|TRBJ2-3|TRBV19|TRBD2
CASSMTSGVTDTQYF
TGTGCCAGTAGTATGACTAGCGGGGTGACAGATACGCAGTATTTT
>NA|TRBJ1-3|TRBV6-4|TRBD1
CASSMGTDSGNTIYF
TGTGCCAGCAGTATGGGGACAGACTCTGGAAACACCATATATTTT
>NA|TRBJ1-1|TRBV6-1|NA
CASRITQNTEAFF
TGTGCCAGCAGAATTACACAGAACACTGAAGCTTTCTTT
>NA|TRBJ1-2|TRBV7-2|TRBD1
CASSYQTGGNYGYTF
TGTGCCAGCAGTTATCAGACAGGGGGCAACTATGGCTACACCTTC
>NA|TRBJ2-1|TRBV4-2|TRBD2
CASSQDLEREREFF
TGTGCCAGCAGCCAAGATCTCGAGCGGGAAAGAGAGTTCTTC
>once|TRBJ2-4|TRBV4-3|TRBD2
CASSQGTISGGSKNIQYF
TGCGCCAGCAGCCAAGGGACAATCAGCGGGGGGTCCAAAAACATTCAGTACTTC
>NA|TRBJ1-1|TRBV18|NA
CASSLVFQNEAFF
TGTGCCAGCTCACTCGTCTTCCAGAATGAAGCTTTCTTT
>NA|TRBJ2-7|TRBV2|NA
CASRGEAYSYEQYF
TGTGCCAGCAGGGGGGAGGCGTACTCCTACGAGCAGTACTTC
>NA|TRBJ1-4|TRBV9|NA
CASSVEGATNEKLFF
TGTGCCAGCAGCGTAGAGGGGGCAACTAATGAAAAACTGTTTTTT
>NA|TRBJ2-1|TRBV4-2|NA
CASSRPSSYNEQFF
TGTGCCAGCAGCCGCCCGAGCTCCTACAATGAGCAGTTCTTC
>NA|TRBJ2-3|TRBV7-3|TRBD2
CASSLIRSTSGGISTDTQYF
TGTGCCAGCAGCTTAATAAGGTCGACTAGCGGGGGTATAAGCACAGATACGCAGTATTTT
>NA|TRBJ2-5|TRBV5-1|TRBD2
CASSPGLAFETQYF
TGCGCCAGCAGTCCGGGACTAGCGTTTGAGACCCAGTACTTC